This T cell receptor beta chain appears in the sequencing data of a study of blood T cell repertoires in COVID-19. Study-wide context: Spain, Italy and the United States supplied samples that represented acute and convalescent COVID-19.

Per the original methods: Nucleated cell number was recorded as an estimate derived from reference gene primer amplification. The protocol was immunoSEQ multiplex PCR, while the TCRdb copy is restricted to in-frame clones and leaves out a portion. That table supplies the V and J calls and clone size; D and trimming were determined from the DNA. The top ten clones hold around an eighth of a sample with about 480,000 clones, about 91% of them seen once. Enrolment of Seattle patients took place during active infection, and they were followed longitudinally. CDR3 size: 14 residues. Trimming took 5 bases from V and 8 from J; bases not matched to a gene: 9. CDR1 and CDR2 (germline): PRHDT, FYEKMQ (reference sequence).

The sequence was collected from a woman in her 50s with COVID-19, enrolled during active disease. The genes are TRBV13 and TRBJ1-3; 7 nucleotides agree with TRBD1. Sequencing was performed on peripheral blood. CDR3 nucleotides: TGTGCCAGCAGCGAGACAGGCAGGGGGGACACCATATATTTT. Its protein is CASSETGRGDTIYF.